This TCR beta chain is drawn from a study of blood T cell repertoires in COVID-19. Study-level background: Material from acute and convalescent COVID-19 was sourced from the United States, Italy and Spain. Sources were T cells, B-cell-depleted T cells, or PBMCs; the material itself was cDNA or gDNA.

Original handling: Reference gene primer amplification yielded estimated nucleated cell counts. The repertoire was sequenced with immunoSEQ multiplex PCR; TCRdb's copy has only in-frame clones and lacks some. That table furnishes V, J and clone size, whereas the DNA furnished D and trimming. The data hold about 330,000 clones, with about 82% observed a single time. The CDR3 is made up of 16 amino acids. Looked up from germline, CDR1 is MDHEN and CDR2 is SYDVKM. The J segment lost 7 bases and the V segment lost 5 bases, leaving 12 bases of the junction unmatched. Sequenced input: peripheral blood. The clonotype comes from a woman in her 50s with acute or convalescent COVID-19. This chain links TRBV28 with TRBJ2-1; TRBD2 agrees at 9 bases. CDR3 residues: CASSPTGLAIGNEQFF. The CDR3 DNA follows: TGTGCCAGCAGTCCCACCGGACTAGCGATAGGGAATGAGCAGTTCTTC.